A single sample is the source of the 27 T cell receptor beta chains below, sequenced in a study of blood T cell repertoires in COVID-19. Data came from immunoSEQ multiplex PCR; TCRdb stores just in-frame clones and leaves some out. The table has under 250,000 clones, roughly 89% seen once. Sequences were obtained from peripheral blood. The receptor source for this set is a woman aged 35 to 49 who had recovered from COVID-19.

This sequence joins TRBV30 and TRBJ1-1; 7 bases fit TRBD1. The CDR3 sequence is 13 residues long. V was pared by 1 base and J by 8 bases, with 7 bases of the junction left unmatched. CDR1 is GTSNPN, CDR2 SVGIG, per germline (reference sequence). CDR3 sequence: CAWSADRLREAFF. The CDR3, as DNA: TGTGCCTGGAGTGCGGACAGGCTTAGAGAAGCTTTCTTT. The full variable domain, its missing parts supplied by reference TRBV30 and TRBJ1-1, is SQTIHQWPATLVQPVGSPLSLECTVEGTSNPNLYWYRQAAGRGLQLLFYSVGIGQISSEVPQNLSASRPQDRQFILSSKKLLLSDSGFYLCAWSADRLREAFFGQGTRLTVV.

This chain joins TRBV3-1 (or the pseudogene TRBV3-2) and TRBJ2-7; D not certain. The V end lost 4 bases, the J end lost 3 bases, and 7 bases lay between the germline ends. CDR3 length: 12 amino acids. Germline CDR1 reads LGHDT; CDR2 reads YNNKEL (reference sequence). CDR3 sequence: CASSRYSYEQYF. CDR3 in DNA: TGTGCCAGCAGCCGCTACAGCTACGAGCAGTACTTC.

The V gene is TRBV7-9, the J gene TRBJ1-5, with a weak D call TRBD1 (6 bases). CDR1 and CDR2 from the germline V gene are SEHNR and FQNEAQ (reference sequence). V was clipped by 0 bases and J by 4 bases, with 7 bases between them. The CDR3 runs 14 residues. The CDR3 loop reads CASSLATGNQPQHF. CDR3 DNA: TGTGCCAGCAGCTTAGCAACAGGGAATCAGCCCCAGCATTTT.

This clone appeared once. The gene calls are TRBV6-5 and TRBJ1-2, with unresolved D. The CDR3 totals 14 residues. V shed 2 bases and J shed 0 bases, with 7 bases lying between them. Germline-derived CDR1 and CDR2 are MNHEY and SVGAGI. This CDR3 is CASSYTTSNYGYTF. Here the CDR3 DNA reads TGTGCCAGCAGTTACACGACATCTAACTATGGCTACACCTTC.

The rearrangement links TRBV29-1 to TRBJ1-5; D is possibly TRBD1 (5 bases). This CDR3 contains 13 residues. CDR1 SQVTM and CDR2 ANQGSEA come from the germline V gene. Trimming shortened V by 4 bases and J by 5 bases, and 12 bases separated the two germline ends. The CDR3 here is CSVAGSGHQPQHF. DNA of the CDR3: TGCAGCGTTGCAGGGTCCGGCCATCAGCCCCAGCATTTT.

This clone has a single count. In nucleotides, the CDR3 is TGTGCCAGCAGCTTGTGGACAGGGGGAGGGAGTCAGCCCCAGCATTTT. Its translation: CASSLWTGGGSQPQHF. This chain uses TRBV5-4 with TRBJ1-5; 10 bases are shared with TRBD1. Germline-derived CDR1 and CDR2 are SGHNT and YYREEE (reference sequence). There are 16 residues in the CDR3. V was pared by 1 base and J by 6 bases, with 7 bases of the junction left unmatched.

This chain connects TRBV2 to TRBJ2-2; D perhaps matches TRBD1 (5 bases). Germline V gene sequence: CDR1 SNHLY, CDR2 FYNNEI. CDR3 length: 16 residues. V shed 5 bases and J shed 3 bases, with 16 bases lying between them. The CDR3 DNA sequence: TGTGCCAGCAGTCAAATCAGGGTCGTCGACACCGGGGAGCTGTTTTTT. Protein product: CASSQIRVVDTGELFF. Full variable domain (outside the CDR3, taken from reference TRBV2 and TRBJ2-2): EPEVTQTPSHQVTQMGQEVILRCVPISNHLYFYWYRQILGQKVEFLVSFYNNEISEKSEIFDDQFSVERPDGSNFTLKIRSTKLEDSAMYFCASSQIRVVDTGELFFGEGSRLTVL.

In its sample, this clone was seen once. The J gene is TRBJ1-6, the V gene TRBV5-1; tentatively, D is TRBD1 (5 bases). The CDR3 contains 16 residues. V shed 0 bases and J shed 6 bases, with 13 bases lying between them. CDR1 and CDR2 (germline): SGHRS, YFSETQ. The CDR3 DNA reads as TGCGCCAGCAGCTTGGACGCCGTACAGGTTAATTCACCCCTCCACTTT. It encodes CASSLDAVQVNSPLHF.

This rearrangement joins TRBV2 to TRBJ2-1; 8 positions match TRBD1. Germline values: CDR1 SNHLY, CDR2 FYNNEI. With 8 bases clipped from V and 7 bases from J, the junction kept 7 bases outside the gene matches. The CDR3 is 13 residues long. CDR3 DNA: TGTGCCAGCGGTAGACAGGGGAGGAATGAGCAGTTCTTC. Residues: CASGRQGRNEQFF.

This clone was seen only once. This rearrangement joins TRBV7-6 to TRBJ2-2; D not certain. With 5 bases removed from V and 5 bases from J, the gap between germline ends came to 15 bases. Germline CDR1 and CDR2: SGHVS and FNYEAQ. The CDR3 covers 15 residues. CDR3 bases: TGTGCCAGCAGCCCCCTCCTCAGTATGACCGGGGAGCTGTTTTTT. Its translation: CASSPLLSMTGELFF.

This chain joins TRBV6-6 and TRBJ1-3; TRBD1 might be the D (5 bases). This CDR3 region has 14 residues. Germline V gene sequence: CDR1 MNHNY, CDR2 SVGAGI (reference sequence). The V end was cut by 10 bases, the J end by 2 bases, with 15 bases between. The CDR3 nucleotides read TGTGCCACCCATGGGGGAGGGACTGGAAACACCATATATTTT. Translated: CATHGGGTGNTIYF.

V and J are TRBV19 and TRBJ1-5; a possible D gene is TRBD1 (5 bases). Germline V lookup: CDR1 LNHDA, CDR2 SQIVND (reference sequence). The CDR3 loop spans 16 amino acids. Deletions cut 4 bases from V and 4 bases from J, with 17 bases between. CDR3 residues: CASSTSIGGINQPQHF. CDR3 sequence (DNA): TGTGCCAGTAGTACATCTATCGGGGGGATAAATCAGCCCCAGCATTTT.

The genes are TRBV28 and TRBJ2-5; D may be TRBD1 (6 bases). In germline, CDR1 is MDHEN, CDR2 SYDVKM. V was clipped by 7 bases and J by 2 bases, with 20 bases between them. The CDR3 totals 16 residues. The CDR3: CASTSRPGRGQETQYF. CDR3 coding DNA: TGTGCCAGCACCTCCCGGCCCGGAAGGGGGCAAGAGACCCAGTACTTC. Complete variable domain (other parts from reference TRBV28 and TRBJ2-5): DVKVTQSSRYLVKRTGEKVFLECVQDMDHENMFWYRQDPGLGLRLIYFSYDVKMKEKGDIPEGYSVSREKKERFSLILESASTNQTSMYLCASTSRPGRGQETQYFGPGTRLLVL.

The chain links TRBV28 to TRBJ2-5; 7 positions agree with TRBD2. CDR1 is MDHEN and CDR2 is SYDVKM in the germline V gene. Trimming cost V 4 bases and J 4 bases; bases outside gene matches: 6. The CDR3 runs 14 residues. CDR3 loop: CASSWVGEGETQYF. The CDR3 nucleotides are TGTGCCAGCAGTTGGGTGGGGGAGGGAGAGACCCAGTACTTC.

The V and J genes are TRBV9 and TRBJ1-4, with a possible D match to TRBD1 (6 bases). This CDR3 spans 15 amino acids. Trimming took off 4 bases at V and 7 bases at J, with 17 bases between the two ends. Per germline, CDR1 SGDLS and CDR2 YYNGEE. This CDR3 reads CASSPTGMVREKLFF. The CDR3 coding sequence is TGTGCCAGCAGCCCCACAGGGATGGTTCGTGAAAAACTGTTTTTT.

The chain combines TRBV24-1 with TRBJ2-3; D possibly corresponds to TRBD1 (6 bases). The V end was cut by 4 bases, the J end by 1 base, with 17 bases between. This CDR3 has 17 residues. The germline V gene has CDR1 KGHDR and CDR2 SFDVKD. The CDR3 protein is CATSDPYRQEGTDTQYF. In nucleotides, the CDR3 is TGTGCCACCAGTGACCCTTATCGACAGGAGGGCACAGATACGCAGTATTTT.

The chain carries TRBV6-1 and TRBJ2-1; 7 nucleotides align to TRBD2. CDR1 and CDR2 from the germline V gene are MNHNS and SASEGT. The V segment lost 2 bases and the J segment 4 bases; nucleotides outside the gene matches: 8. The CDR3 extends over 16 amino acids. CDR3 nucleotides: TGTGCCAGCAGTGAACCTGGGAGGGCCGGGTACAATGAGCAGTTCTTC. Protein: CASSEPGRAGYNEQFF.

The gene calls are TRBV28 and TRBJ2-5; 8 bases map to TRBD1. This CDR3 comprises 14 residues. The V gene's germline CDR1 is MDHEN and CDR2 SYDVKM. After removal of 5 bases from V and 5 bases from J, the junction contained 7 bases not matched to a gene. In DNA, the CDR3 is TGTGCCAGCAGTCCCGGGACAGGTACGGAGACCCAGTACTTC. This translates into CASSPGTGTETQYF.

The chain employs TRBV3-1 (or the pseudogene TRBV3-2) and TRBJ1-6; maybe TRBD1 (5 bases). This CDR3 contains 16 residues. Germline lookup yields CDR1 LGHDT and CDR2 YNNKEL (reference sequence). V was clipped by 1 base and J by 8 bases, with 15 bases between them. The CDR3 DNA sequence: TGTGCCAGCAGCCAAGGGTGGGTGGCCAGGGATTCACCCCTCCACTTT. The encoded protein is CASSQGWVARDSPLHF.

J is TRBJ1-4 and V is TRBV7-9; a weak D match, TRBD1 (5 bases). Trimming left V 4 bases short and J 0 bases short, with 6 bases between. This CDR3 spans 14 amino acids. Germline lookup yields CDR1 SEHNR and CDR2 FQNEAQ (reference sequence). CDR3 amino acids: CASSSRATNEKLFF. CDR3 coding DNA: TGTGCCAGCAGCTCCAGGGCAACTAATGAAAAACTGTTTTTT.

There are a few counts of this clone. This chain connects TRBV4-1 to TRBJ1-5, with D perhaps TRBD1 (6 bases). Germline V gene sequence: CDR1 MGHRA, CDR2 YSYEKL. Trimming cost V 0 bases and J 1 base, with 7 bases left between them. The CDR3 spans 15 residues. The CDR3 nucleotides read TGCGCCAGCAGCCAAGATGGACAGAGCAATCAGCCCCAGCATTTT. Translation: CASSQDGQSNQPQHF.

This chain connects TRBV4-1 to TRBJ1-6; D not resolved. Trimming took off 1 base at V and 6 bases at J, with 10 bases between the two ends. The germline gives CDR1 MGHRA, CDR2 YSYEKL. The CDR3 loop spans 15 amino acids. The CDR3 nucleotides are TGCGCCAGCAGCCAAGCTGGCCGCCCTAATTCACCCCTCCACTTT. Amino acids: CASSQAGRPNSPLHF.

The J gene is TRBJ2-1, the V gene TRBV20-1; 8 bases line up with TRBD2. The germline CDR1 and CDR2 sequences are DFQATT and SNEGSKA (reference sequence). The CDR3 has 16 amino acids. Unmatched junction bases numbered 13, after V lost 3 bases and J lost 6 bases. CDR3 sequence reads: CSASLAGGRRVNEQFF. The CDR3 coding sequence is TGCAGTGCTAGTCTGGCGGGGGGCCGGCGGGTCAATGAGCAGTTCTTC.

In nucleotides, the CDR3 is TGTGCCAGCAGCTTACAGGGGGCACAAGATACGCAGTATTTT. Its translation: CASSLQGAQDTQYF. The gene calls are TRBV7-9 and TRBJ2-3; 8 positions match TRBD1. V lost 2 bases and J lost 5; bases outside the gene matches: 3. Germline CDR1 and CDR2: SEHNR and FQNEAQ (reference sequence). There are 14 residues in the CDR3. The variable domain in full, completed from reference TRBV7-9 and TRBJ2-3, reads DTGVSQNPRHKITKRGQNVTFRCDPISEHNRLYWYRQTLGQGPEFLTYFQNEAQLEKSRLLSDRFSAERPKGSFSTLEIQRTEQGDSAMYLCASSLQGAQDTQYFGPGTRLTVL.

DNA for the CDR3: TGTGCTAGTGGTTTGGTACCGTACACGATAGGACAGGGGCCGAACACTGAAGCTTTCTTT. Amino acid sequence: CASGLVPYTIGQGPNTEAFF. The V call is TRBV12-5, the J call TRBJ1-1; 9 nucleotides match TRBD1. V gave up 0 bases and J gave up 1 base; unmatched junction bases: 15. The CDR3 length is 20 residues. Per the germline V gene, CDR1 is LGHNT and CDR2 is FRNRAP.

The V and J genes are TRBV14 and TRBJ1-4; TRBD1 aligns across 8 bases. This CDR3 region has 15 residues. Per the germline V gene, CDR1 is SGHDN and CDR2 is FVKESK. V lost 4 bases and J lost 3; bases outside the gene matches: 4. The CDR3 nucleotides are TGTGCCAGCAGCCCTAGGACAGGGCCTAATGAAAAACTGTTTTTT. It codes for CASSPRTGPNEKLFF.

This clone was detected once. The V and J genes are TRBV6-1 and TRBJ2-7; perhaps TRBD1 as D (5 bases). The CDR3 has 15 amino acids. Germline lookup yields CDR1 MNHNS and CDR2 SASEGT. V was clipped by 0 bases and J by 2 bases, with 11 bases between them. The CDR3 region has the DNA TGTGCCAGCAGTGAAGCGCCACAGGACCCCTACGAGCAGTACTTC. Protein product: CASSEAPQDPYEQYF.